The 12 T cell receptor beta chains listed next were all sequenced from one sample in a study of cytomegalovirus exposure and HLA in healthy donors. The primer mix had 60 Vbeta and 13 Jbeta primers. Only in-frame clones appear in the TCRdb table, and some are missing; sequencing was by immunoSEQ multiplex PCR. The table records 60,000 to 65,000 clones, over 75% of them present only once. Specimen: PBMCs. These TCRs come from a man aged 18 to 35 in good health and CMV-seronegative.

This clone was seen more than once but under ten times. The chain carries TRBV18 and TRBJ2-5; a possible D gene is TRBD1 (6 bases). Germline loops: CDR1 KGHSH, CDR2 LQKENI. The length of the CDR3 is 14 residues. V lost 8 bases to trimming and J lost 4 bases, with 17 bases between them. The CDR3 is CASLEQGGGETQYF. CDR3 coding DNA: TGTGCCAGCCTCGAACAGGGTGGCGGAGAGACCCAGTACTTC.

V is TRBV28 and J is TRBJ1-5; D is unresolved. This CDR3 region has 13 residues. CDR1 and CDR2 (germline): MDHEN, SYDVKM. V was shortened by 1 base and J by 10 bases, with 11 bases between the two germline ends. The chain's CDR3 is CASSLYLGDPQHF. The CDR3, as DNA: TGTGCCAGCAGTTTATATCTCGGTGATCCCCAGCATTTT.

The chain links TRBV18 to TRBJ1-3; D might be TRBD1 (6 bases). CDR1 and CDR2 from the germline V gene are KGHSH and LQKENI. CDR3 length: 15 amino acids. The germline V and J ends were trimmed by 3 bases and 4 bases, with 13 bases remaining between them. The CDR3 DNA follows: TGTGCCAGCTCACCCGGGAGGGACATCGGAAACACCATATATTTT. Translated: CASSPGRDIGNTIYF.

The chain combines TRBV7-9 with TRBJ2-2; D unresolved. Germline V CDR1 and CDR2: SEHNR, FQNEAQ (reference sequence). The CDR3 covers 12 residues. V shed 3 bases and J shed 7 bases, with 6 bases lying between them. CDR3 sequence: CASSFQVGELFF. CDR3 coding DNA: TGTGCCAGCAGCTTTCAGGTCGGGGAGCTGTTTTTT.

The rearrangement uses TRBV9 and TRBJ2-1; 8 positions agree with TRBD2. This CDR3 is built from 14 residues. Trimming removed 3 bases from V and 7 bases from J; junction bases left unmatched: 6. Germline values: CDR1 SGDLS, CDR2 YYNGEE. In nucleotides, the CDR3 is TGTGCCAGCAGCGCAGCGGGGGCCTTGAATGAGCAGTTCTTC. This sequence encodes CASSAAGALNEQFF.

The J gene is TRBJ1-2, the V gene TRBV4-1, with D perhaps TRBD1 (6 bases). The germline V gene encodes CDR1 MGHRA and CDR2 YSYEKL. Deletions cut 3 bases from V and 6 bases from J, with 23 bases between. CDR3 length: 17 residues. CDR3 in amino acids: CASSQQPPGGQNHGYTF. The CDR3 bases are TGCGCCAGCAGCCAGCAACCCCCCGGAGGACAGAATCATGGCTACACCTTC.

J is TRBJ2-5 and V is TRBV5-1; D is ambiguous. V was shortened by 2 bases and J by 1 base, with 12 bases between the two germline ends. Germline values: CDR1 SGHRS, CDR2 YFSETQ. This CDR3 spans 15 amino acids. The CDR3 here is CASSFDTPLQETQYF. In DNA, the CDR3 is TGCGCCAGCAGCTTCGACACCCCCCTCCAAGAGACCCAGTACTTC. Variable domain in full (rest from reference TRBV5-1 and TRBJ2-5): KAGVTQTPRYLIKTRGQQVTLSCSPISGHRSVSWYQQTPGQGLQFLFEYFSETQRNKGNFPGRFSGRQFSNSRSEMNVSTLELGDSALYLCASSFDTPLQETQYFGPGTRLLVL.

The V gene is TRBV27, the J gene TRBJ2-5, with D hard to call. Trimming stripped 4 bases from V and 7 bases from J, with 13 bases between. CDR3 length: 13 residues. Per the germline V gene, CDR1 is MNHEY and CDR2 is SMNVEV (reference sequence). This chain's CDR3 is CASSWQATGTQYF. In DNA, the CDR3 is TGTGCCAGCAGTTGGCAGGCCACCGGGACCCAGTACTTC.

The chain links TRBV5-4 to TRBJ2-7; possible D gene TRBD2, 6 bases. The CDR3 is made up of 14 amino acids. Trimming stripped 4 bases from V and 2 bases from J, with 13 bases between. Germline V gene data show CDR1 as SGHNT and CDR2 as YYREEE (reference sequence). For the CDR3, the DNA is TGTGCCAGCAGCCCCGCCGGGACTGCCTACGAGCAGTACTTC. Its translation is CASSPAGTAYEQYF.

The chain employs TRBV7-6 and TRBJ1-5; no definite D call. The CDR3 is made up of 14 amino acids. CDR1 and CDR2 (germline): SGHVS, FNYEAQ. V was cut by 5 bases and J by 0 bases, with 8 bases left in between. The CDR3 coding sequence is TGTGCCAGCAGCCCCACTGGTAGCAATCAGCCCCAGCATTTT. This codes for CASSPTGSNQPQHF.

J is TRBJ2-7 and V is TRBV27; TRBD1 might be the D (5 bases). V was trimmed by 2 bases and J by 4 bases, leaving 12 bases between them. The CDR3 covers 14 residues. Germline V CDR1 and CDR2: MNHEY, SMNVEV (reference sequence). CDR3 in amino acids: CASSLLPREYEQYF. The CDR3 nucleotides read TGTGCCAGCAGTTTACTGCCCAGGGAATACGAGCAGTACTTC.

The chain couples TRBV4-1 to TRBJ2-1; TRBD1 matches 12 bases. From germline, CDR1 is MGHRA and CDR2 YSYEKL. The CDR3 sequence is 15 residues long. J gave up 8 bases and V 4 bases, and 6 bases lay outside the gene matches. The CDR3 DNA follows: TGCGCCAGCAGCCTAGGGGGGACAGGGGGCGATGAGCAGTTCTTC. It encodes CASSLGGTGGDEQFF.